The 18 T cell receptor beta chains below all came from one sample that was sequenced in a study of identical twins. From the 5' RACE reads, TCRdb called clonotypes with MiXCR, one entry per CDR3 protein. The sample consists of about 470,000 distinct CDR3 sequences, less than 25% of them appearing once. The same sample was also studied in work on T cells expressing NK-cell markers.

Sequencing was carried out using CD4+ T cells sorted from blood. These receptors came from a woman between 18 and 29 years old in good health.

The table lists this clonotype with a few counts. The CDR3 loop is CASSLQGGAGETQYF. CDR3 sequence (DNA): TGCGCCAGCAGCTTACAGGGGGGCGCCGGGGAGACCCAGTACTTC. The chain employs TRBV5-1 and TRBJ2-5; the match to TRBD1 covers 8 bases. The CDR3 consists of 15 residues. Looked up from germline, CDR1 is SGHRS and CDR2 is YFSETQ. Trimming cost V 2 bases and J 5 bases; bases outside gene matches: 8.

The chain is built from TRBV6-2 or TRBV6-3 and TRBJ2-1; 9 bases map to TRBD2. This CDR3 is built from 16 residues. CDR1 is MNHEY, CDR2 SVGEGT, per germline. V gave up 6 bases and J gave up 6 bases; unmatched junction bases: 12. The CDR3 DNA follows: TGTGCCAGCAGCCTAGTTGGGCGGGAGGGCCGCAATGAGCAGTTCTTC. Translated: CASSLVGREGRNEQFF.

In its sample, this clonotype was seen a few times. The V and J genes are TRBV11-2 and TRBJ2-7; D uncertain. CDR1 is SGHAT, CDR2 FQNNGV, per germline. The CDR3 totals 11 residues. Trimming left V 5 bases short and J 4 bases short, with 6 bases between. The CDR3: CASSAQYEQYF. DNA of the CDR3: TGTGCCAGCAGCGCCCAGTACGAGCAGTACTTC.

This clonotype was seen ten or more times. Written as DNA, the CDR3 is TGTGCCAGCAGCATTAGCGGGGAGCAGTTCTTC. Encoded protein: CASSISGEQFF. The chain recombines TRBV9 with TRBJ2-1; 7 bases match TRBD2. The CDR3 contains 11 residues. Losses at the gene ends were 4 bases for V and 10 bases for J; bases not matched to a gene: 2. Germline V gene data show CDR1 as SGDLS and CDR2 as YYNGEE.

The chain is built from TRBV6-5 and TRBJ2-1; D is possibly TRBD2 (5 bases). Trimming removed 5 bases from V and 8 bases from J, with 10 bases in between. The germline V gene encodes CDR1 MNHEY and CDR2 SVGAGI. The CDR3 consists of 12 residues. CDR3 coding DNA: TGTGCCAGCAGTAACACTAGAGATGAGCAGTTCTTC. Its protein is CASSNTRDEQFF.

This clonotype was detected only a few times. The chain employs TRBV7-2 and TRBJ2-3, with 7 bases aligning to TRBD1. Germline V CDR1 and CDR2: SGHTA, FQGNSA. The CDR3 runs to 17 residues. V dropped 5 bases and J dropped 2; count of bases not matched to a gene: 13. The CDR3 DNA reads as TGTGCCAGCAGCCCGATAGGGGGACAGACTACCACAGATACGCAGTATTTT. Residues: CASSPIGGQTTTDTQYF.

This clonotype has more than one count but fewer than ten. The chain couples TRBV3-1 to TRBJ2-1, with a possible D match to TRBD1 (6 bases). Trimming cost V 6 bases and J 0 bases, with 18 bases left between them. This CDR3 spans 17 amino acids. Per germline, CDR1 LGHDT and CDR2 YNNKEL (reference sequence). CDR3 in DNA: TGTGCCAGCAGGGCCCCCAATCAGGGGAGCTCCTACAATGAGCAGTTCTTC. Its translation: CASRAPNQGSSYNEQFF.

The chain carries TRBV12-3 or TRBV12-4 and TRBJ2-7; no definite D call. The CDR3 consists of 13 residues. V gave up 4 bases and J gave up 3 bases, with 10 bases separating them. DNA for the CDR3: TGTGCCAGCAGTTATAACAACAACTACGAGCAGTACTTC. This translates into CASSYNNNYEQYF.

This clonotype was seen a few times. The chain has TRBV30 and TRBJ2-1; 14 nucleotides match TRBD2. This CDR3 has 14 amino acids. Looked up from germline, CDR1 is GTSNPN and CDR2 is SVGIG (reference sequence). Trimming removed 8 bases from V and 9 bases from J; junction bases left unmatched: 9. CDR3 DNA sequence: TGTGCCCGTGCGACTAGCGGGAGGGCCAGTGAGCAGTTCTTC. It translates to CARATSGRASEQFF.

In this sample, this clonotype turned up a few times. The rearrangement links TRBV5-1 to TRBJ1-1; D not resolved. The CDR3 extends over 16 amino acids. Germline CDR1 and CDR2: SGHRS and YFSETQ. V lost 0 bases to trimming and J lost 4 bases, with 16 bases between them. The CDR3 bases are TGCGCCAGCAGCTTGGTCCCACCGCCGGTTGGCACTGAAGCTTTCTTT. It encodes CASSLVPPPVGTEAFF.

The chain employs TRBV20-1 and TRBJ2-7; the D gene is possibly TRBD1 (5 bases). V lost 3 bases to trimming and J lost 3 bases, with 12 bases between them. Germline loops: CDR1 DFQATT, CDR2 SNEGSKA (reference sequence). CDR3 length equals 13 residues. DNA of the CDR3: TGCAGTGCTAGGGGGCTAGATAGCTACGAGCAGTACTTC. Translation: CSARGLDSYEQYF.

The J gene is TRBJ1-5, the V gene TRBV10-2, with unresolved D. Germline-derived CDR1 and CDR2 are WSHSY and SAAADI. The CDR3 has 14 amino acids. Between the trimmed V and J ends, which lost 4 bases and 4 bases, there was a span of 11 bases. The CDR3 DNA reads TGCGCCAGCAGTGGTAACACGTTAAATCAGCCCCAGCATTTT. As protein: CASSGNTLNQPQHF.

V usage is TRBV12-3 or TRBV12-4 and J usage is TRBJ2-5; the D gene is possibly TRBD2 (6 bases). V was cut by 4 bases and J by 5 bases, with 11 bases left in between. CDR3 size: 13 residues. Here the CDR3 reads CASSWLALETQYF. The CDR3 DNA sequence: TGTGCCAGCAGTTGGCTAGCGCTGGAGACCCAGTACTTC.

This clonotype was detected only a few times. This chain joins TRBV2 and TRBJ1-1, with TRBD1 matching 7 bases. The germline CDR1 and CDR2 sequences are SNHLY and FYNNEI. The CDR3 is 15 residues long. The V and J ends lost 7 bases and 0 bases, in that order; junction bases with no gene match: 8. CDR3 nucleotide sequence: TGTGCCAGCAACGTGCAGGGGACAGTGAACACTGAAGCTTTCTTT. Translation: CASNVQGTVNTEAFF.

This clonotype was found a few times. This chain links TRBV14 with TRBJ2-3; D uncertain. The CDR3 is 13 residues long. Germline CDR1 reads SGHDN; CDR2 reads FVKESK. V gave up 1 base and J gave up 2 bases, with 4 bases separating them. The CDR3 loop is CASSQVDTDTQYF. The CDR3 nucleotides read TGTGCCAGCAGCCAAGTCGACACAGATACGCAGTATTTT. Full variable domain (rest looked up from reference TRBV14 and TRBJ2-3): EAGVTQFPSHSVIEKGQTVTLRCDPISGHDNLYWYRRVMGKEIKFLLHFVKESKQDESGMPNNRFLAERTGGTYSTLKVQPAELEDSGVYFCASSQVDTDTQYFGPGTRLTVL.

This chain uses TRBV5-1 with TRBJ2-7, with D possibly TRBD2 on 5 matching bases. The CDR3 loop spans 13 amino acids. The V end was cut by 4 bases, the J end by 4 bases, with 12 bases between. Germline V lookup: CDR1 SGHRS, CDR2 YFSETQ. The CDR3 DNA reads TGCGCCAGCAGCAATTCAGGAGGTTACGAGCAGTACTTC. Translated, it gives CASSNSGGYEQYF.

This clonotype was seen a few times. The V and J genes are TRBV6-5 and TRBJ1-1; D not resolved. V lost 0 bases to trimming and J lost 4 bases, with 18 bases between them. CDR1 is MNHEY and CDR2 is SVGAGI in the germline V gene. The CDR3 spans 17 residues. The CDR3 nucleotides are TGTGCCAGCAGTTACTCGGTGGTAGGCAGATCGATCACTGAAGCTTTCTTT. It specifies CASSYSVVGRSITEAFF.

The V call is TRBV7-6, the J call TRBJ2-1, with 11 nucleotides matching TRBD2. The trim removed 3 bases at V and 10 bases at J, leaving 11 bases unmatched. Germline CDR1 and CDR2: SGHVS and FNYEAQ. The CDR3 is 16 residues long. CDR3 DNA sequence: TGTGCCAGCAGCTTCCTAGCGGGGGGCGGACGTGACGAGCAGTTCTTC. As protein: CASSFLAGGGRDEQFF.